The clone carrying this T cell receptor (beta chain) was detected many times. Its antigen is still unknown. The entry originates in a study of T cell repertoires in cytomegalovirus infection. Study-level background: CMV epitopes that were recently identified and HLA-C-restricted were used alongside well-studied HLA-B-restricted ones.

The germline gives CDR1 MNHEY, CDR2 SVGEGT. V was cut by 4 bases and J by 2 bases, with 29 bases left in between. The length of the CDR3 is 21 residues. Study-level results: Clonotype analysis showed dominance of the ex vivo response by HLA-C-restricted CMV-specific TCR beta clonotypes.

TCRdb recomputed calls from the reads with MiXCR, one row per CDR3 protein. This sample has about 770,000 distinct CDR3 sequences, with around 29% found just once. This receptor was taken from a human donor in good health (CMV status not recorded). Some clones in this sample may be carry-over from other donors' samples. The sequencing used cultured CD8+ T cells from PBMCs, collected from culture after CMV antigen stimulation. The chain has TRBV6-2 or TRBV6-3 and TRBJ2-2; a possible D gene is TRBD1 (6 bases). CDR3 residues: CASSLMRINPGHNPNTGELFF. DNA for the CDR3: TGTGCCAGCAGTTTAATGCGGATAAATCCGGGACACAACCCCAACACCGGGGAGCTGTTTTTT.